This TCR beta chain was captured by sequencing in a study of T-cell reconstitution after alpha-beta-depleted transplantation in children. This clonotype was observed many times. Unique molecular identifiers were incorporated during preparation of the TCRbeta library. TCRdb analysed the PCR reads with MiXCR anew, one entry per CDR3 protein. The data show 400,000 to 500,000 distinct CDR3 sequences, 11% seen once. The CDR3 is made up of 15 amino acids. Germline V CDR1 and CDR2: MDHEN, SYDVKM. With 5 bases removed from V and 2 bases from J, the gap between germline ends came to 15 bases. The specimen was PBMCs from the stem cell graft donor, collected from the stem cell graft. The sequence was collected from a human donor who donated a stem cell graft to a child with acute myeloid leukemia. The V call is TRBV28, the J call TRBJ1-2; perhaps TRBD1 as D (6 bases). The CDR3 reads CASSAQQGGNYGYTF. The CDR3 nucleotides read TGTGCCAGCAGTGCCCAACAGGGCGGGAACTATGGCTACACCTTC.